Listed below are T cell receptor beta chains from one sample, sequenced in a study of CD8 T cells in Susac syndrome. MiXCR, applied by TCRdb to the immunoSEQ multiplex PCR reads, yields one record per CDR3 protein. The table shows about 130,000 distinct CDR3 sequences, with more than 90% occurring only once. The sequencing input was CD4+ T cells from PBMCs. These receptors were collected from a human donor in good health. Both conserved end residues are part of each CDR3. The D gene is left open where the match is weak.

cdr3_length j_call v_call d_call cdr3_nt cdr3_aa
14 TRBJ2-7 TRBV29-1 TRBD2 TGCAGCGCCCAATCTACTAGCGGGATAGGCGAGCAGTACTTC CSAQSTSGIGEQYF
15 TRBJ2-5 TRBV5-1 - TGCGCCAGCAGCGGGGGGGCCCGTAACCAAGAGACCCAGTACTTC CASSGGARNQETQYF
15 TRBJ2-3 TRBV2 TRBD1 TGTGCCAGCAGTGACGAGGGACAGGGAACAGATACGCAGTATTTT CASSDEGQGTDTQYF
14 TRBJ1-5 TRBV7-2 - TGTGCCAGCAGTCCAGGGGTAAACAATCAGCCCCAGCATTTT CASSPGVNNQPQHF
15 TRBJ2-5 TRBV5-1 - TGCGCCAGCAGCTTGGCCCCGACAGGCCAAGAGACCCAGTACTTC CASSLAPTGQETQYF
15 TRBJ1-4 TRBV5-1 - TGCGCCAGCAGCTTGGTCGGACCGCCGAGTGAAAAACTGTTTTTT CASSLVGPPSEKLFF
14 TRBJ1-1 TRBV30 - TGTGCCCGGAGTGTTTCGGGGTTGGGCACTGAAGCTTTCTTT CARSVSGLGTEAFF
12 TRBJ2-7 TRBV2 - TGTGCCAGCAAGGCCGACTCCTACGAGCAGTACTTC CASKADSYEQYF
13 TRBJ1-3 TRBV12-3/TRBV12-4 - TGTGCCAGCAGTCGGTCTACTGAAAACACCATATATTTT CASSRSTENTIYF
14 TRBJ2-5 TRBV19 - TGTGCCAGTAGTATAGAAGTCCAATGGGAGACCCAGTACTTC CASSIEVQWETQYF
18 TRBJ2-7 TRBV25-1 TRBD1 TGTGCCAGGGAACTACGGGCGGAGGACCGGGACAGCCCCTACGAGCAGTACTTC CARELRAEDRDSPYEQYF
12 TRBJ1-2 TRBV3-1 TRBD1 TGTGCCAGCAGCCGCGACAGGGGCGGCTACACCTTC CASSRDRGGYTF
15 TRBJ1-2 TRBV5-1 - TGCGCCAGCAGCCCCCGGGGCGAAACTAACTATGGCTACACCTTC CASSPRGETNYGYTF
14 TRBJ2-1 TRBV7-2 - TGTGCCAGCAGCTCCATGAGCTCCTACAATGAGCAGTTCTTC CASSSMSSYNEQFF
12 TRBJ1-3 TRBV3-1 - TGTGCCAGCAGCCAGGCTGGAAACACCATATATTTT CASSQAGNTIYF
13 TRBJ1-6 TRBV2 - TGTGCCAGCGCACGGACAGCGAATTCACCCCTCCACTTT CASARTANSPLHF
15 TRBJ2-2 TRBV4-1 - TGCGCCAGCAGCCAAGTTACGGCGGACACCGGGGAGCTGTTTTTT CASSQVTADTGELFF
13 TRBJ2-2 TRBV2 - TGTGCCAGCAGTGAACGGAACACCGGGGAGCTGTTTTTT CASSERNTGELFF
15 TRBJ2-5 TRBV19 - TGTGCCAGTAGTATAGGAGAGGGACTGGGGAAGACCCAGTACTTC CASSIGEGLGKTQYF
16 TRBJ2-7 TRBV5-4 TRBD2 TGTGCCAGCAGCCAGAGGACTAGCGCCTCTACCTACGAGCAGTACTTC CASSQRTSASTYEQYF